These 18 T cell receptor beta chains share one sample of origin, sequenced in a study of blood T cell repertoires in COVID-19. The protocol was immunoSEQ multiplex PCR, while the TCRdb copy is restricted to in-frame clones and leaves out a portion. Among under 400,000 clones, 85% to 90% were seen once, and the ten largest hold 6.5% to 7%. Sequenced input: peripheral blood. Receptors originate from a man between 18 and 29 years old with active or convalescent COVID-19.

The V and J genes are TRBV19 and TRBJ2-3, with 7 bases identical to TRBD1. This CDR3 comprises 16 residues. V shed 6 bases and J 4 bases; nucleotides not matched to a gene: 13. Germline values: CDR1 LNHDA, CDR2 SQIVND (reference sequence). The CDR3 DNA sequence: TGTGCCAGTAGGGATCGAGGGGGCATTGAGGCAGATACGCAGTATTTT. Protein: CASRDRGGIEADTQYF.

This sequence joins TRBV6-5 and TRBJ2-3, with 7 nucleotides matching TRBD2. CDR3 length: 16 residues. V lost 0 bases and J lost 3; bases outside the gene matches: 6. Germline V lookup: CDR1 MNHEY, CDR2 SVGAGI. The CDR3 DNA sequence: TGTGCCAGCAGTTACTCTGGGGGAGCGGGGACAGATACGCAGTATTTT. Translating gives CASSYSGGAGTDTQYF.

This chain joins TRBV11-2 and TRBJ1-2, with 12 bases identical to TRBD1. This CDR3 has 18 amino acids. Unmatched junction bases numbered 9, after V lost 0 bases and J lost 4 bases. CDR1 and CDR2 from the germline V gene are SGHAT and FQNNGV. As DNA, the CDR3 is TGTGCCAGCAGCTTAGAACCGGGACAGGGGGCGCAGGGCTATGGCTACACCTTC. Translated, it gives CASSLEPGQGAQGYGYTF.

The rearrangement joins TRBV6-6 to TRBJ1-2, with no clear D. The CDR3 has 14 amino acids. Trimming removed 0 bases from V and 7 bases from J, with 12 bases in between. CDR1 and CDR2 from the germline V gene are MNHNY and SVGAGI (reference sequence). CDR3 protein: CASSYSTGSGGYTF. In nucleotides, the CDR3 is TGTGCCAGCAGTTACTCGACGGGGTCGGGTGGCTACACCTTC.

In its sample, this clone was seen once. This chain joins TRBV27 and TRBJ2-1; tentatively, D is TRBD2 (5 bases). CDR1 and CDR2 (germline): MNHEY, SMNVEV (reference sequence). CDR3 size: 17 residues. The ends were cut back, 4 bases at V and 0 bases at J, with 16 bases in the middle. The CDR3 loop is CASSSTDWYSSYNEQFF. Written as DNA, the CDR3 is TGTGCCAGCAGTTCGACGGACTGGTATAGCTCCTACAATGAGCAGTTCTTC.

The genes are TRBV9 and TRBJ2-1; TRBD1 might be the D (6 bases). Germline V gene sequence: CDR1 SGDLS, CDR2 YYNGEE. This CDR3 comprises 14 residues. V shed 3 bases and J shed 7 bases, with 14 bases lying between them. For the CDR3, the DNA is TGTGCCAGCAGCGCCCATAACAGGGAAAATGAGCAGTTCTTC. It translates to CASSAHNRENEQFF.

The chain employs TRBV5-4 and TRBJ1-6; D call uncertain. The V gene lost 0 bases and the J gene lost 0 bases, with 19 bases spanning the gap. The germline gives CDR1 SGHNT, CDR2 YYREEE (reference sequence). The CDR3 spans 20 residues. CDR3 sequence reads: CASSLAWGQRLNSYNSPLHF. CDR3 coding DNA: TGTGCCAGCAGCTTGGCCTGGGGTCAGAGACTAAACTCCTATAATTCACCCCTCCACTTT.

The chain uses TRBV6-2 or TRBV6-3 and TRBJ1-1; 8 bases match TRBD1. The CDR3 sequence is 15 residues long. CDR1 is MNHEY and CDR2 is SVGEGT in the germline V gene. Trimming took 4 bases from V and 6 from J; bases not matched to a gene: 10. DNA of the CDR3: TGTGCCAGCAGTTTGCCTCGACAGGGGAGTGCTGAAGCTTTCTTT. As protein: CASSLPRQGSAEAFF.

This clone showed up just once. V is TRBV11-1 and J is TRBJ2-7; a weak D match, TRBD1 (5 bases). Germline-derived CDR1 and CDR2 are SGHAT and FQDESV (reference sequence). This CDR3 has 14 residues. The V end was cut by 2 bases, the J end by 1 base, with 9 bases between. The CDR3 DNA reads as TGTGCCAGCAGCTTAACAGGCCATTCCTACGAGCAGTACTTC. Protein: CASSLTGHSYEQYF. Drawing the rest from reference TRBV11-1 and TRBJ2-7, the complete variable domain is EAEVAQSPRYKITEKSQAVAFWCDPISGHATLYWYRQILGQGPELLVQFQDESVVDDSQLPKDRFSAERLKGVDSTLKIQPAELGDSAMYLCASSLTGHSYEQYFGPGTRLTVT.

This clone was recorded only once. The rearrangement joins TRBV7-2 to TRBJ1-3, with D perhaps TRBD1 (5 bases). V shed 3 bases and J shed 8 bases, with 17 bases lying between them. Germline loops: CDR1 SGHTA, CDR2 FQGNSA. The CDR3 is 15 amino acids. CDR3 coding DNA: TGTGCCAGCAGCTTGGGACCGGGGGGAGGAGACACCATATATTTT. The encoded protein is CASSLGPGGGDTIYF. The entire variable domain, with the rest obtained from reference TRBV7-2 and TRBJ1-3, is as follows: GAGVSQSPSNKVTEKGKDVELRCDPISGHTALYWYRQSLGQGLEFLIYFQGNSAPDKSGLPSDRFSAERTGGSVSTLTIQRTQQEDSAVYLCASSLGPGGGDTIYFGEGSWLTVV.

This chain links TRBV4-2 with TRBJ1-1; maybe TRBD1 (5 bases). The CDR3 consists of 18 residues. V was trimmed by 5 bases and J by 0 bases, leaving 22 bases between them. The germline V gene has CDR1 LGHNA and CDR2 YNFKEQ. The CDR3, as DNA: TGTGCCAGCAGCAAAGCGACAGCACGCACCCCTATGAACACTGAAGCTTTCTTT. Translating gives CASSKATARTPMNTEAFF.

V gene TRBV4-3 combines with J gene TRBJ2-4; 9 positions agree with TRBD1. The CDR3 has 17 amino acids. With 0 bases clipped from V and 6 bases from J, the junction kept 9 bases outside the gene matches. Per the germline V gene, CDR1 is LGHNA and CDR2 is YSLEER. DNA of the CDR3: TGCGCCAGCAGCCAAGATAGTTCGGGACAGGGTGTAAACATTCAGTACTTC. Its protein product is CASSQDSSGQGVNIQYF.

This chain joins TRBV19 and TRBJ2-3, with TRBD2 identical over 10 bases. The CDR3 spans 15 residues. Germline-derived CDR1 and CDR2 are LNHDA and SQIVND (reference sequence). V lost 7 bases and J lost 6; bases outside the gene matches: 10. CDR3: CASTYLAGAWDTQYF. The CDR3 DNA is TGTGCCAGTACCTATCTAGCGGGAGCATGGGATACGCAGTATTTT.

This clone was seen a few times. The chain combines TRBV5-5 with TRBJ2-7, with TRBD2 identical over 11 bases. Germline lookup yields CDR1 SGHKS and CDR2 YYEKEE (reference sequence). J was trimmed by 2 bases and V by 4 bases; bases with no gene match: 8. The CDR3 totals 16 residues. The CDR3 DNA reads TGTGCCAGCAGCCGAACCGGGACTAGCGGACCCTACGAGCAGTACTTC. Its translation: CASSRTGTSGPYEQYF.

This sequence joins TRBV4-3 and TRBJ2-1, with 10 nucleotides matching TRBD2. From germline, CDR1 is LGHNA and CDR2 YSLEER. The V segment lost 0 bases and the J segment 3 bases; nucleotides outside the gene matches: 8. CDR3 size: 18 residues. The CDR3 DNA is TGCGCCAGCAGCCAAGATCCCCTAGCGGGAGCCCTCTACAATGAGCAGTTCTTC. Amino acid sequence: CASSQDPLAGALYNEQFF.

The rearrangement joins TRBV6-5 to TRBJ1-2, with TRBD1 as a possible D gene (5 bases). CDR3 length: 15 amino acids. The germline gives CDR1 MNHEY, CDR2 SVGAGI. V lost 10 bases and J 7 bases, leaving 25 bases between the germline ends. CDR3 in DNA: TGTGCCACCTACCCTCTGGCAGGGCAGGCTGGTGGCTACACCTTC. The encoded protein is CATYPLAGQAGGYTF.

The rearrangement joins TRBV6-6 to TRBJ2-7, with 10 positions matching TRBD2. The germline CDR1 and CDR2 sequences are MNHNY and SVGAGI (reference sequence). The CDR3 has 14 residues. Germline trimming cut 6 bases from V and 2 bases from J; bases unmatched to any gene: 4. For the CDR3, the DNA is TGTGCCAGCAGCGCCGGGACTAGCGCCTACGAGCAGTACTTC. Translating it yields CASSAGTSAYEQYF.

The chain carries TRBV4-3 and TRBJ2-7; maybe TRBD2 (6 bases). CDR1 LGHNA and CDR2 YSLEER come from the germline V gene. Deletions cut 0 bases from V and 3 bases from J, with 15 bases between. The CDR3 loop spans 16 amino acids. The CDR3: CASSQDRNRRGYEQYF. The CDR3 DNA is TGCGCCAGCAGCCAAGATCGTAACCGGCGGGGCTACGAGCAGTACTTC.